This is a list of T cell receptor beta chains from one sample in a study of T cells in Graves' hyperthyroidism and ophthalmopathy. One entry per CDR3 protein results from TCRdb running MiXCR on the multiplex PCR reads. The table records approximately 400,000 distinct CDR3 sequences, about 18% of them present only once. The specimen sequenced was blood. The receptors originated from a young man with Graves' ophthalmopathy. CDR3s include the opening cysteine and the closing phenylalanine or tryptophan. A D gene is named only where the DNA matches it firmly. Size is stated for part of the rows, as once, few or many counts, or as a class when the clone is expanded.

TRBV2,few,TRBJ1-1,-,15,CASTMAGVGVTEAFF,TGTGCCAGCACCATGGCAGGGGTGGGGGTCACTGAAGCTTTCTTT
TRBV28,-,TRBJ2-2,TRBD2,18,CASSFVTSGGPNTGELFF,TGTGCCAGCAGTTTCGTGACTAGCGGGGGGCCGAACACCGGGGAGCTGTTTTTT
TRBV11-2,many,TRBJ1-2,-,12,CASSQEGDGYTF,TGTGCCAGCAGCCAAGAGGGAGACGGCTACACCTTC
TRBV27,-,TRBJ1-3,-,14,CASSSTGLGNTIYF,TGTGCCAGCAGTTCTACAGGGCTCGGAAACACCATATATTTT
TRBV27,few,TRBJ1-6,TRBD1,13,CASSFGQGSPLHF,TGTGCCAGCAGTTTCGGACAGGGATCACCCCTCCACTTT
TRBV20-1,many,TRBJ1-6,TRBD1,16,CSAAIVQGANNSPLHF,TGCAGTGCTGCAATCGTACAGGGGGCAAATAATTCACCCCTCCACTTT
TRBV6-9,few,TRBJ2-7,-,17,CASSYAIDSLPLGEQYF,TGTGCCAGCAGTTACGCAATCGACAGCCTCCCGCTTGGCGAGCAGTACTTC
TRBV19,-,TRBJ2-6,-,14,CASRSGSGANVLTF,TGTGCCAGTAGATCGGGGTCTGGGGCCAACGTCCTGACTTTC
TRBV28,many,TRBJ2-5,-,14,CASSLSQGTKTQYF,TGTGCCAGCAGTTTATCTCAGGGGACGAAGACCCAGTACTTC
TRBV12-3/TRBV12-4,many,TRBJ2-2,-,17,CASSLISGGRNTGELFF,TGTGCCAGCAGTTTGATCTCAGGGGGGCGGAACACCGGGGAGCTGTTTTTT
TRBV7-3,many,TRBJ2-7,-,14,CASSLTFGAYEQYF,TGTGCCAGCAGCTTAACTTTCGGAGCCTACGAGCAGTACTTC
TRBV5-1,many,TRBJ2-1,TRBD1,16,CASSSPGQGNYNEQFF,TGCGCCAGCAGCTCCCCAGGACAGGGGAACTACAATGAGCAGTTCTTC
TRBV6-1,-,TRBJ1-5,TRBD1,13,CASSPGQGSSQHF,TGTGCCAGCAGTCCGGGACAGGGGTCGTCCCAGCATTTT
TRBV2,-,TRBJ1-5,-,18,CASSTLRTRTLSNQPQHF,TGTGCCAGCAGTACCCTCCGGACGCGGACCCTTAGCAATCAGCCCCAGCATTTT
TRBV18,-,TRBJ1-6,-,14,CASSPRSYNSPLHF,TGTGCCAGCTCACCACGGTCCTATAATTCACCCCTCCACTTT
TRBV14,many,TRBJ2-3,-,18,CASSQETDWAGSTDTQYF,TGTGCCAGCAGCCAAGAGACGGACTGGGCGGGGAGCACAGATACGCAGTATTTT
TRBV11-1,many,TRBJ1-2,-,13,CASSFGEDYGYTF,TGTGCCAGCAGCTTCGGGGAAGACTATGGCTACACCTTC
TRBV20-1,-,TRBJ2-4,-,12,CSAPPIGNIQYF,TGCAGTGCTCCCCCAATTGGGAACATTCAGTACTTC
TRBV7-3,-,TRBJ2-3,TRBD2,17,CASSETGTSGGRDTQYF,TGTGCCAGCAGCGAAACCGGGACTAGCGGGGGGCGCGATACGCAGTATTTT
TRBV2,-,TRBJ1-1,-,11,CASSAATEAFF,TGTGCCAGCAGTGCTGCCACTGAAGCTTTCTTT
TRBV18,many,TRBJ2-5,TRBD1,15,CASSPLGQVQETQYF,TGTGCCAGCTCACCACTGGGACAGGTACAAGAGACCCAGTACTTC
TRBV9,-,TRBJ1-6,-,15,CASSVEGTYNSPLHF,TGTGCCAGCAGCGTAGAGGGGACATATAATTCACCCCTCCACTTT
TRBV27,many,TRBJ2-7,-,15,CASSPLLWRTYEQYF,TGTGCCAGCAGCCCCCTCCTCTGGCGGACCTACGAGCAGTACTTC
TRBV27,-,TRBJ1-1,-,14,CASRHLTENTEAFF,TGTGCCAGCAGACATTTGACGGAGAACACTGAAGCTTTCTTT
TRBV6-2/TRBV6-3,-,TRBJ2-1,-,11,CASSYSMEQFF,TGTGCCAGCAGTTACTCGATGGAACAGTTCTTC
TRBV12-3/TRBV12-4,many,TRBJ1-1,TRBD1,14,CATTPGQVNTEAFF,TGTGCCACTACGCCGGGACAGGTGAACACTGAAGCTTTCTTT
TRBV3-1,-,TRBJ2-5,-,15,CASSQNWRREETQYF,TGTGCCAGCAGCCAAAACTGGCGCCGGGAAGAGACCCAGTACTTC
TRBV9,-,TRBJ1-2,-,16,CASSVGAQGTNYGYTF,TGTGCCAGCAGCGTAGGCGCGCAGGGGACTAACTATGGCTACACCTTC
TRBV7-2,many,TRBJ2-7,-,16,CASSLEPSTITYEQYF,TGTGCCAGCAGCTTAGAGCCGAGTACTATAACCTACGAGCAGTACTTC
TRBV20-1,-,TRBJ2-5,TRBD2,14,CSAPGGTSQETQYF,TGCAGTGCACCGGGGGGGACTAGCCAAGAGACCCAGTACTTC
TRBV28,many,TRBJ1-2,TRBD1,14,CATEGQGVIYGYTF,TGTGCCACCGAGGGACAGGGGGTGATCTATGGCTACACCTTC
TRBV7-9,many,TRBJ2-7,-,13,CASSSQGTYEQYF,TGTGCCAGCAGCTCCCAGGGAACCTACGAGCAGTACTTC
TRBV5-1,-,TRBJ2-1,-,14,CASSLWGEKNEQFF,TGCGCCAGCAGCTTGTGGGGGGAGAAAAATGAGCAGTTCTTC
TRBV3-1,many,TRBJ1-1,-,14,CASSRSGGNTEAFF,TGTGCCAGCAGCCGGAGCGGGGGTAACACTGAAGCTTTCTTT
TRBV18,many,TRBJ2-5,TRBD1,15,CASSFPGQGGETQYF,TGTGCCAGCTCATTCCCGGGACAGGGCGGAGAGACCCAGTACTTC